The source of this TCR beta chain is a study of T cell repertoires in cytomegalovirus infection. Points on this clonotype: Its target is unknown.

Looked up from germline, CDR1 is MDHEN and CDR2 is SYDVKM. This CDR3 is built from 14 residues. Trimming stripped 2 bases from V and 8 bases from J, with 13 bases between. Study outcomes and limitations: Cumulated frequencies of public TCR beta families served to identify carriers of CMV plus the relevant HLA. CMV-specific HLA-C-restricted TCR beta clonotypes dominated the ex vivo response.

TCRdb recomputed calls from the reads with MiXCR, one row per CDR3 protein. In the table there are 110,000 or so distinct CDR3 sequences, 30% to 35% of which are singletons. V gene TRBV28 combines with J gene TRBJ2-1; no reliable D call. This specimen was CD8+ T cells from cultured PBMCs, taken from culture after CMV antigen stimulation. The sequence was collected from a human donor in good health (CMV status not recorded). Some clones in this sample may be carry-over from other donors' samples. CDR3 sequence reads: CASSLTAGFDEQFF. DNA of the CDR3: TGTGCCAGCAGTTTAACGGCAGGTTTCGATGAGCAGTTCTTC.